Listed below are T cell receptor beta chains from one sample, sequenced in a study of cytomegalovirus exposure and HLA in healthy donors. Produced via immunoSEQ multiplex PCR; TCRdb's table is partial and in-frame only. The sample lists roughly 220,000 clones, about 75% occurring once. Sequencing was done on a sample of PBMCs. The receptors come from a woman in her twenties or thirties in good health and CMV-seronegative. The CDR3 runs from the conserved cysteine through the conserved F or W. The order of the fields is clone size, V gene, J gene, D gene, CDR3 protein, CDR3 DNA. D genes are given only for firm matches. A clone size is listed for some rows: how often the clone was seen (once, few, many), or a class if it is expanded.

abundance: once; v_gene: TRBV30; j_gene: TRBJ1-2; d_gene: .; CDR3aa: CAWSRKLAVDGYTF; CDR3nt: TGTGCCTGGAGTAGAAAATTGGCAGTTGATGGCTACACCTTC
abundance: .; v_gene: TRBV13; j_gene: TRBJ1-1; d_gene: .; CDR3aa: CASSYSGGARWVNTEAFF; CDR3nt: TGTGCCAGCAGCTATAGCGGAGGGGCGCGGTGGGTGAACACTGAAGCTTTCTTT
abundance: .; v_gene: TRBV5-1; j_gene: TRBJ2-5; d_gene: TRBD2; CDR3aa: CASSSREGAWETQYF; CDR3nt: TGCGCCAGCAGCTCTCGGGAGGGCGCGTGGGAGACCCAGTACTTC
abundance: .; v_gene: TRBV5-1; j_gene: TRBJ1-2; d_gene: TRBD1; CDR3aa: CASSTSGTGDGYTF; CDR3nt: TGCGCCAGCAGCACTTCCGGGACAGGGGATGGCTACACCTTC
abundance: .; v_gene: TRBV19; j_gene: TRBJ2-5; d_gene: TRBD2; CDR3aa: CASSIGASGGQETQYF; CDR3nt: TGTGCCAGTAGTATTGGGGCTAGCGGGGGGCAAGAGACCCAGTACTTC
abundance: .; v_gene: TRBV6-6; j_gene: TRBJ1-4; d_gene: .; CDR3aa: CATGGFDEKLFF; CDR3nt: TGTGCCACCGGAGGGTTTGACGAAAAACTGTTTTTT
abundance: .; v_gene: TRBV5-6; j_gene: TRBJ1-4; d_gene: .; CDR3aa: CASSLGLTDEKLFF; CDR3nt: TGTGCCAGCAGCTTGGGGTTGACAGATGAAAAACTGTTTTTT
abundance: once; v_gene: TRBV15; j_gene: TRBJ2-1; d_gene: .; CDR3aa: CATSRVRGRYNEQFF; CDR3nt: TGTGCCACCAGCAGAGTCAGGGGAAGGTACAATGAGCAGTTCTTC
abundance: .; v_gene: TRBV19; j_gene: TRBJ2-5; d_gene: TRBD2; CDR3aa: CASSIDLWTGGQETQYF; CDR3nt: TGTGCCAGTAGTATAGATCTCTGGACGGGAGGGCAAGAGACCCAGTACTTC
abundance: .; v_gene: TRBV5-1; j_gene: TRBJ1-1; d_gene: .; CDR3aa: CASSLAAWRPEAFF; CDR3nt: TGCGCCAGCAGCTTGGCCGCCTGGAGACCTGAAGCTTTCTTT
abundance: .; v_gene: TRBV6-6; j_gene: TRBJ2-2; d_gene: .; CDR3aa: CASGGRNTGELFF; CDR3nt: TGTGCCAGCGGGGGCCGCAACACCGGGGAGCTGTTTTTT
abundance: .; v_gene: TRBV5-6; j_gene: TRBJ1-1; d_gene: .; CDR3aa: CASSLAGGLTEAFF; CDR3nt: TGTGCCAGCAGCTTGGCAGGAGGTTTGACTGAAGCTTTCTTT
abundance: .; v_gene: TRBV29-1; j_gene: TRBJ2-5; d_gene: .; CDR3aa: CSVLRGPRMWQETQYF; CDR3nt: TGCAGCGTTTTACGCGGCCCCCGGATGTGGCAAGAGACCCAGTACTTC
abundance: few; v_gene: TRBV6-1; j_gene: TRBJ2-2; d_gene: .; CDR3aa: CASTPNPRGGELFF; CDR3nt: TGTGCCAGCACTCCTAACCCACGAGGCGGGGAGCTGTTTTTT
abundance: .; v_gene: TRBV7-2; j_gene: TRBJ2-7; d_gene: TRBD2; CDR3aa: CASSKTSGGALEQYF; CDR3nt: TGTGCCAGCAGCAAAACTAGCGGGGGGGCCCTCGAGCAGTACTTC
abundance: .; v_gene: TRBV13; j_gene: TRBJ1-3; d_gene: .; CDR3aa: CASSPLGGGGNTIYF; CDR3nt: TGTGCCAGCAGCCCTCTCGGGGGGGGAGGAAACACCATATATTTT
abundance: once; v_gene: TRBV5-1; j_gene: TRBJ2-3; d_gene: .; CDR3aa: CASSLTGGHGDTQYF; CDR3nt: TGCGCCAGCAGCTTAACCGGGGGTCATGGAGATACGCAGTATTTT
abundance: .; v_gene: TRBV9; j_gene: TRBJ2-2; d_gene: .; CDR3aa: CASSVAWGPGELFF; CDR3nt: TGTGCCAGCAGCGTAGCTTGGGGCCCCGGGGAGCTGTTTTTT
abundance: .; v_gene: TRBV5-5; j_gene: TRBJ1-5; d_gene: .; CDR3aa: CASSLDPGRGDQPQHF; CDR3nt: TGTGCCAGCAGCTTGGATCCAGGGAGGGGTGATCAGCCCCAGCATTTT
abundance: .; v_gene: TRBV25-1; j_gene: TRBJ2-3; d_gene: .; CDR3aa: CASSELGGGGGTDTQYF; CDR3nt: TGTGCCAGCAGTGAATTAGGCGGAGGAGGAGGGACAGATACGCAGTATTTT
abundance: .; v_gene: TRBV30; j_gene: TRBJ1-5; d_gene: TRBD1; CDR3aa: CAWSADRRDQPQHF; CDR3nt: TGTGCCTGGAGTGCGGACAGGAGGGATCAGCCCCAGCATTTT
abundance: .; v_gene: TRBV18; j_gene: TRBJ1-5; d_gene: .; CDR3aa: CASSPGPNQPQHF; CDR3nt: TGTGCCAGCTCACCGGGCCCGAATCAGCCCCAGCATTTT
abundance: .; v_gene: TRBV13; j_gene: TRBJ2-5; d_gene: TRBD2; CDR3aa: CASSFGREGLEETQYF; CDR3nt: TGTGCCAGCAGCTTTGGGCGGGAGGGCTTGGAGGAGACCCAGTACTTC
abundance: .; v_gene: TRBV7-2; j_gene: TRBJ2-7; d_gene: TRBD2; CDR3aa: CASSPELAGWDEQYF; CDR3nt: TGTGCCAGCAGCCCTGAGTTAGCGGGATGGGACGAGCAGTACTTC
abundance: .; v_gene: TRBV5-4; j_gene: TRBJ1-1; d_gene: TRBD1; CDR3aa: CASSLLDRDHTEAFF; CDR3nt: TGTGCCAGCAGCTTACTAGACAGGGATCACACTGAAGCTTTCTTT
abundance: few; v_gene: TRBV19; j_gene: TRBJ2-3; d_gene: TRBD2; CDR3aa: CASSIGSGSITDTQYF; CDR3nt: TGTGCCAGTAGTATTGGGAGCGGGAGTATAACAGATACGCAGTATTTT